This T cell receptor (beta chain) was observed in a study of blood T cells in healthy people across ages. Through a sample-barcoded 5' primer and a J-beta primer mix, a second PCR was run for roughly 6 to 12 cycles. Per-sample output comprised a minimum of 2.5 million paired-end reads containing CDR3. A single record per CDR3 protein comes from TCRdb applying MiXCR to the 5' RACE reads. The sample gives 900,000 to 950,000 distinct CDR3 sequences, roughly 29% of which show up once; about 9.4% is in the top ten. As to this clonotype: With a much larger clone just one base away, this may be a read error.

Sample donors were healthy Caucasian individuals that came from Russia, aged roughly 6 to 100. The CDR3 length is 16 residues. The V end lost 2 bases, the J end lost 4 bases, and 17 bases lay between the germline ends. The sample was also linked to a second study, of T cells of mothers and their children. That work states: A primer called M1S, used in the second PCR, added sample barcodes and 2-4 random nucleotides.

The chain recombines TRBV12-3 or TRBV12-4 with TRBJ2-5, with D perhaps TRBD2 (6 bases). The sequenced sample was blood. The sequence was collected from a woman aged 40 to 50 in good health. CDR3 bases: TGTGCCAGCAGTTTAACAGTCGAGGACTATGGAGAGACCCAGTACTTC. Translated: CASSLTVEDYGETQYF.